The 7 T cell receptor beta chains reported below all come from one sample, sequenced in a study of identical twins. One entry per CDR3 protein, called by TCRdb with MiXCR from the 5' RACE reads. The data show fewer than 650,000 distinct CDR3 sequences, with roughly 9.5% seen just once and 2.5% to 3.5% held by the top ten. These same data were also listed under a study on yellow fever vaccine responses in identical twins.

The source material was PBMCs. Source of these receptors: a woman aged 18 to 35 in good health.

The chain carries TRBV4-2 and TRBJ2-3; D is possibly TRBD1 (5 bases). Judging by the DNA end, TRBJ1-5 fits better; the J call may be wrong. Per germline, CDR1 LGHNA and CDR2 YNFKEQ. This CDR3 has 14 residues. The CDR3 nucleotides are TGTGCCAGCAGCCCCGGGACTCGCGGCAGCGCGCAGCATTTT. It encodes CASSPGTRGSAQHF.

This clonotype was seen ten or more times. The CDR3 DNA reads TGTGCCAGTCCCGGGACAGGAGACTATGGCTACACCTTC. It translates to CASPGTGDYGYTF. The gene calls are TRBV2 and TRBJ1-2; 8 nucleotides match TRBD1. The V gene's germline CDR1 is SNHLY and CDR2 FYNNEI. The V gene end was trimmed by 9 bases and the J gene end by 3 bases; junction bases not matched to a gene: 6. The CDR3 runs 13 residues.

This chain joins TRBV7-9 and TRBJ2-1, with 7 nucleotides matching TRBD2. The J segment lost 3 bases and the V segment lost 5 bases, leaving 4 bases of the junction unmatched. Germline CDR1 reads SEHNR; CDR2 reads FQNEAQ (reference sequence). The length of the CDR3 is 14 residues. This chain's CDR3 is CASSGLVGYNEQFF. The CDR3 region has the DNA TGTGCCAGCAGCGGACTAGTGGGCTACAATGAGCAGTTCTTC.

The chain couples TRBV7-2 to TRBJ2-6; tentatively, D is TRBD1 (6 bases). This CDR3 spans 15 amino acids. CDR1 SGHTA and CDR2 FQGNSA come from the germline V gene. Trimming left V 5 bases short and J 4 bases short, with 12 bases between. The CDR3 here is CASSRPGTGANVLTF. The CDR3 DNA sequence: TGTGCCAGCAGCCGTCCCGGGACAGGGGCCAACGTCCTGACTTTC.

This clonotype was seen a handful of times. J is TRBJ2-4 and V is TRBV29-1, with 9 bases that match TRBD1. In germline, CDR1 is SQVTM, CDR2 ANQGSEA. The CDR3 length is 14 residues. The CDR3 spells CRPIRTGDINIQYF. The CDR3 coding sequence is TGCAGGCCCATCCGGACAGGGGACATAAACATTCAGTACTTC.

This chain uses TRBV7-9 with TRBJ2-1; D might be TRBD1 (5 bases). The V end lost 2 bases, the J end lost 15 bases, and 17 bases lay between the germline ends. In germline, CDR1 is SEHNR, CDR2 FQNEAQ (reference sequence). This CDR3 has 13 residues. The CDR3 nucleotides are TGTGCCAGCAGCTTACCCACTACAGGAACCCTGTTCTTC. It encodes CASSLPTTGTLFF. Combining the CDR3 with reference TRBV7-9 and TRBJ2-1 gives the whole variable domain DTGVSQNPRHKITKRGQNVTFRCDPISEHNRLYWYRQTLGQGPEFLTYFQNEAQLEKSRLLSDRFSAERPKGSFSTLEIQRTEQGDSAMYLCASSLPTTGTLFFGPGTRLTVL.

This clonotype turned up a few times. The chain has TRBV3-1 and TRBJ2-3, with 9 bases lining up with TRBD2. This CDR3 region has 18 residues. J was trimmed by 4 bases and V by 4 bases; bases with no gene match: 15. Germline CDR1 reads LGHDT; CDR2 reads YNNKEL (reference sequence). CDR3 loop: CASSPTGFGAGGADTQYF. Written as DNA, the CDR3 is TGTGCCAGCAGCCCTACGGGCTTCGGGGCGGGAGGGGCAGATACGCAGTATTTT.